This TCR beta chain emerged from a study of naive and memory T cell subsets. Study findings and constraints: Possibly reflecting memory cells re-expressing CD45RA, a few larger clonotypes occurred in naive repertoires, especially CD8.

The beta constant-region primer was an equimolar mix of two oligonucleotides covering TRBC1 and TRBC2. Ligated cDNA was amplified by four rounds of PCR with nested alpha and beta constant-region primers and SP2. A single record per CDR3 protein comes from TCRdb applying MiXCR to the UMI-ligation and nested PCR reads. The top ten hold roughly 3.1% of the sample, which has 85,000 to 130,000 distinct CDR3 sequences, 13% to 15% seen once. This CDR3 is 17 amino acids long. This clonotype was picked up a small number of times. Its antigen is as yet unknown. Four subsets defined by CD45RA and CD27 were sorted after CD3, CD4, CD8 and live/dead staining.

Source material: naive CD8+ T cells from blood. The sequence was collected from a human donor in good health. The chain has TRBV21-1 and TRBJ2-7; TRBD1, as called in the table, went unchecked against the DNA. TRBV21-1 is recorded as a pseudogene. Here the CDR3 reads CASSKEVSGDRSYEQYF. The CDR3 nucleotides read TGTGCCAGCAGCAAAGAGGTTTCAGGGGACAGGTCCTACGAGCAGTACTTC.